One sample yielded the 12 T cell receptor beta chains listed below, sequenced in a study of T cell changes during pregnancy in multiple sclerosis. Libraries were prepared by immunoSEQ multiplex PCR; TCRdb keeps only in-frame clonotypes and omits some of them. The profile shows fewer than 65,000 clones, 90% to 95% of them singletons. Sample: peripheral blood, taken in the third trimester of pregnancy. These receptors all come from a female donor in good health, enrolled as a control in a pregnancy study.

This clone has more than one count but fewer than ten. This rearrangement joins TRBV10-1 to TRBJ2-1; D is uncertain. V lost 4 bases and J lost 9, with 13 bases in between. The CDR3 totals 13 residues. Germline CDR1 and CDR2: WNHNN and SYGVQD (reference sequence). The CDR3 region has the DNA TGCGCCAGCAGTGGCGGCCTTACGGGTGAGCAGTTCTTC. Translated: CASSGGLTGEQFF.

This chain connects TRBV7-9 to TRBJ2-3; 7 bases agree with TRBD2. CDR1 and CDR2 from the germline V gene are SEHNR and FQNEAQ (reference sequence). This CDR3 is built from 17 residues. V was pared by 4 bases and J by 0 bases, with 10 bases of the junction left unmatched. The CDR3 here is CASSSRARAGSTDTQYF. As DNA, the CDR3 is TGTGCCAGCAGCTCTAGGGCTCGAGCGGGGAGCACAGATACGCAGTATTTT. Drawing the rest from reference TRBV7-9 and TRBJ2-3, the complete variable domain is DTGVSQNPRHKITKRGQNVTFRCDPISEHNRLYWYRQTLGQGPEFLTYFQNEAQLEKSRLLSDRFSAERPKGSFSTLEIQRTEQGDSAMYLCASSSRARAGSTDTQYFGPGTRLTVL.

V gene TRBV6-5 combines with J gene TRBJ1-2; 7 bases agree with TRBD1. Germline assignment: CDR1 MNHEY and CDR2 SVGAGI. This CDR3 is built from 15 residues. With V trimmed by 6 bases and J by 2 bases, 9 bases remained unmatched. CDR3: CASRLGQYLNYGYTF. Here the CDR3 DNA reads TGTGCCAGCAGGTTGGGACAGTATCTAAACTATGGCTACACCTTC.

In its sample, this clone was seen a few times. The rearrangement joins TRBV5-8 to TRBJ2-7, with 8 positions matching TRBD2. This CDR3 comprises 15 residues. Germline CDR1 SGHTS, CDR2 YDEGEE. J lost 6 bases, V lost 2 bases, and 10 bases had no gene match. The CDR3 DNA is TGTGCCAGCAGCTTCGCCGGGAGCGGGAGCTCCGAGCAGTACTTC. This gives the protein CASSFAGSGSSEQYF.

This clone came up once. V is TRBV13 and J is TRBJ2-7; no definite D call. Trimming cost V 4 bases and J 0 bases, with 16 bases left between them. The CDR3 extends over 16 amino acids. CDR1 PRHDT and CDR2 FYEKMQ come from the germline V gene (reference sequence). This CDR3 is CASSSNGLMSSYEQYF. As DNA, the CDR3 is TGTGCCAGCAGCTCCAATGGGCTGATGAGCTCCTACGAGCAGTACTTC.

The J gene is TRBJ1-4, the V gene TRBV7-8; TRBD1 matches 7 bases. CDR3 length: 14 residues. The V and J ends lost 1 base and 5 bases, in that order; junction bases with no gene match: 1. CDR1 is SGHVS and CDR2 is FQNEAQ in the germline V gene. The CDR3 nucleotides read TGTGCCAGCAGCTTAGAACAGGGGAATGAAAAACTGTTTTTT. Its protein is CASSLEQGNEKLFF.

This clone has only one observation. V and J are TRBV2 and TRBJ2-3; D may be TRBD2 (6 bases). This CDR3 comprises 13 residues. V was pared by 8 bases and J by 9 bases, with 18 bases between. Looked up from germline, CDR1 is SNHLY and CDR2 is FYNNEI. CDR3 loop: CASDLAGPRTQYF. DNA for the CDR3: TGTGCCAGCGATTTGGCGGGGCCCAGGACGCAGTATTTT.

The chain combines TRBV19 with TRBJ1-2, with a tentative D call TRBD1 (5 bases). From germline, CDR1 is LNHDA and CDR2 SQIVND (reference sequence). The CDR3 spans 15 residues. Between the trimmed V and J ends, which lost 1 base and 4 bases, there was a span of 13 bases. The CDR3 spells CASSIGIWGGYGYTF. DNA of the CDR3: TGTGCCAGTAGTATAGGGATTTGGGGCGGCTATGGCTACACCTTC.

The rearrangement joins TRBV28 to TRBJ2-7; 10 bases agree with TRBD2. Germline trimming cut 6 bases from V and 4 bases from J; bases unmatched to any gene: 9. Germline V gene data show CDR1 as MDHEN and CDR2 as SYDVKM. This CDR3 has 15 amino acids. CDR3 sequence reads: CASRSSGSIRYEQYF. As DNA, the CDR3 is TGTGCCAGCAGATCTAGCGGGAGTATCAGGTACGAGCAGTACTTC. Based on the CDR3 plus reference TRBV28 and TRBJ2-7, the full variable domain is DVKVTQSSRYLVKRTGEKVFLECVQDMDHENMFWYRQDPGLGLRLIYFSYDVKMKEKGDIPEGYSVSREKKERFSLILESASTNQTSMYLCASRSSGSIRYEQYFGPGTRLTVT.

J is TRBJ2-3 and V is TRBV6-5; 11 bases agree with TRBD2. Germline V gene data show CDR1 as MNHEY and CDR2 as SVGAGI. The CDR3 contains 15 residues. Trimming at V came to 5 bases and at J to 2 bases, leaving 3 bases not matched to a gene. The CDR3: CASSPLAGVTDTQYF. The CDR3 DNA reads as TGTGCCAGCAGTCCACTAGCGGGAGTCACAGATACGCAGTATTTT.

This chain connects TRBV19 to TRBJ1-5; D gene unclear. Germline V gene lookup returns CDR1 LNHDA and CDR2 SQIVND (reference sequence). Trimming shortened V by 10 bases and J by 2 bases, and 12 bases separated the two germline ends. The CDR3 covers 13 residues. The CDR3 loop is CATSLIGNQPQHF. CDR3 bases: TGTGCCACCTCCCTAATCGGCAATCAGCCCCAGCATTTT.

The V call is TRBV5-4, the J call TRBJ1-3, with D perhaps matching TRBD1 (6 bases). The CDR3 is made up of 13 amino acids. V was shortened by 2 bases and J by 6 bases, with 9 bases between the two germline ends. In germline, CDR1 is SGHNT, CDR2 YYREEE (reference sequence). In DNA form, the CDR3 reads TGTGCCAGCAGCTTCAGGGGAGTAAACACCATATATTTT. Translated, it gives CASSFRGVNTIYF.